One and the same sample provided the 32 T cell receptor beta chains below, sequenced in a study of shared clonotypes between healthy human individuals. The table came from immunoSEQ multiplex PCR; TCRdb's copy has only in-frame clones and leaves some out. The sample holds some 500,000 clones, approximately 79% seen once. Sequenced material: PBMCs. These receptors all come from a woman aged 40 to 49 in good health. Some clones in this sample may be carry-over from other donors' samples.

This chain uses TRBV7-2 with TRBJ1-1; D is ambiguous. The V end was cut by 1 base, the J end by 1 base, with 4 bases between. This CDR3 region has 13 residues. Germline CDR1 reads SGHTA; CDR2 reads FQGNSA. Written as DNA, the CDR3 is TGTGCCAGCAGCTTAGAGAGGAACACTGAAGCTTTCTTT. Residues: CASSLERNTEAFF.

The genes are TRBV5-8 and TRBJ2-1, with D unresolved. This CDR3 has 11 amino acids. From germline, CDR1 is SGHTS and CDR2 YDEGEE. Trimming took 0 bases from V and 11 from J, leaving 6 bases between them. The CDR3 coding sequence is TGTGCCAGCAGCTTGGCCGTAAAGCAGTTCTTC. It yields the protein CASSLAVKQFF.

This clone was seen ten or more times. DNA of the CDR3: TGCGCCAGCAGCCAACAGTCGGGGATCTCCTACAATGAGCAGTTCTTC. The encoded protein is CASSQQSGISYNEQFF. The chain links TRBV4-3 to TRBJ2-1; D perhaps matches TRBD2 (5 bases). The ends were cut back, 2 bases at V and 0 bases at J, with 11 bases in the middle. CDR3 length: 16 amino acids. CDR1 and CDR2 from the germline V gene are LGHNA and YSLEER.

This clone was seen once. The V call is TRBV6-5, the J call TRBJ1-2; possibly TRBD1 for D (5 bases). V lost 6 bases and J lost 0, with 11 bases in between. Germline V gene data show CDR1 as MNHEY and CDR2 as SVGAGI. The length of the CDR3 is 14 residues. The DNA of the CDR3 is TGTGCCAGCAGCACGGGACGCACTAACTATGGCTACACCTTC. Amino acid sequence: CASSTGRTNYGYTF.

The V gene is TRBV4-2, the J gene TRBJ2-1, with 8 bases matching TRBD2. Trimming took 0 bases from V and 4 from J; bases not matched to a gene: 5. The germline V gene encodes CDR1 LGHNA and CDR2 YNFKEQ. This CDR3 has 16 amino acids. The CDR3: CASSQDFGTRYNEQFF. The CDR3 DNA is TGTGCCAGCAGCCAAGATTTTGGGACTAGGTACAATGAGCAGTTCTTC.

This clone has at least ten counts. The same CDR3 is also encoded by other DNA sequences in this sample. The CDR3 nucleotides are TGTGCCAGCAGTTACTCGCAGGGGGCGGGCTACACCTTC. Protein sequence: CASSYSQGAGYTF. The chain joins TRBV6-5 to TRBJ1-2, with 8 positions matching TRBD1. With 0 bases clipped from V and 8 bases from J, the junction kept 2 bases outside the gene matches. CDR1 MNHEY and CDR2 SVGAGI come from the germline V gene. The CDR3 contains 13 residues.

In this sample, this clone turned up a few times. This chain links TRBV30 with TRBJ1-4; TRBD1 is a possible D gene (5 bases). V lost 1 base to trimming and J lost 3 bases, with 15 bases between them. The CDR3 loop spans 16 amino acids. Germline V gene lookup returns CDR1 GTSNPN and CDR2 SVGIG (reference sequence). The CDR3 protein is CAWSAPTTVSNEKLFF. CDR3 nucleotide sequence: TGTGCCTGGAGTGCCCCGACGACAGTTTCTAATGAAAAACTGTTTTTT.

This clone turned up a few times. A far larger clone is a single base away, which makes a read error likely. V is TRBV27 and J is TRBJ1-1; 9 positions match TRBD1. CDR1 is MNHEY and CDR2 is SMNVEV in the germline V gene (reference sequence). The CDR3 sequence is 16 residues long. V trimming: 4 bases; J trimming: 3 bases; junction bases outside the gene matches: 9. CDR3 DNA sequence: TGTGCCAGCAGTTCCCCCTACAGGGGGCAGTACACTGAAGCTTTCTTT. Amino acids: CASSSPYRGQYTEAFF.

The chain uses TRBV7-2 and TRBJ2-5; possibly TRBD1 for D (6 bases). The germline V gene has CDR1 SGHTA and CDR2 FQGNSA. V lost 4 bases and J lost 5, with 20 bases in between. The CDR3 is 16 amino acids. CDR3 in amino acids: CASSSKSTGYKETQYF. CDR3 DNA: TGTGCCAGCAGCTCGAAATCTACAGGGTATAAGGAGACCCAGTACTTC. Full variable domain (missing parts from reference TRBV7-2 and TRBJ2-5): GAGVSQSPSNKVTEKGKDVELRCDPISGHTALYWYRQSLGQGLEFLIYFQGNSAPDKSGLPSDRFSAERTGGSVSTLTIQRTQQEDSAVYLCASSSKSTGYKETQYFGPGTRLLVL.

The chain is built from TRBV5-1 and TRBJ2-7, with 7 positions matching TRBD1. Germline loops: CDR1 SGHRS, CDR2 YFSETQ. This CDR3 has 15 residues. With 4 bases clipped from V and 3 bases from J, the junction kept 10 bases outside the gene matches. The CDR3 DNA reads TGCGCCAGCAGCCCGAGACAGGGTCCCTACTACGAGCAGTACTTC. It yields the protein CASSPRQGPYYEQYF.

V gene TRBV6-6 combines with J gene TRBJ2-7; D is perhaps TRBD1 (6 bases). The germline gives CDR1 MNHNY, CDR2 SVGAGI (reference sequence). Trimming shortened V by 5 bases and J by 3 bases, and 8 bases separated the two germline ends. The CDR3 has 12 residues. CDR3 nucleotides: TGTGCCAGCAGTGGACAGCTCTACGAGCAGTACTTC. As protein: CASSGQLYEQYF.

The V and J genes are TRBV29-1 and TRBJ2-2; D might be TRBD1 or TRBD2, each matching 5 bases. V lost 7 bases, J lost 5 bases, and 14 bases lay in between. This CDR3 comprises 13 residues. Germline V lookup: CDR1 SQVTM, CDR2 ANQGSEA. This CDR3 reads CSAPGTSTGELFF. The CDR3 DNA sequence: TGCAGCGCCCCCGGGACCTCGACCGGGGAGCTGTTTTTT.

This chain links TRBV4-3 with TRBJ2-5, with TRBD2 matching over 7 bases. This CDR3 has 16 residues. Germline CDR1 and CDR2: LGHNA and YSLEER. The trim removed 1 base at V and 1 base at J, leaving 6 bases unmatched. The CDR3 bases are TGCGCCAGCAGCCAAGTGGGCGGGGGATTCCAAGAGACCCAGTACTTC. Translation: CASSQVGGGFQETQYF.

The chain couples TRBV10-3 to TRBJ2-7; a weak D match, TRBD1 (6 bases). There are 21 residues in the CDR3. Germline V gene sequence: CDR1 ENHRY, CDR2 SYGVKD. V lost 0 bases, J lost 2 bases, and 29 bases lay in between. In DNA form, the CDR3 reads TGTGCCATCAGTGAGTCGATTCTACCGGGCTCCGTGGGGGACATCGCCTACGAGCAGTACTTC. It yields the protein CAISESILPGSVGDIAYEQYF.

The chain links TRBV19 to TRBJ2-5; D possibly matches TRBD1 or TRBD2 (7 bases each). This CDR3 has 14 residues. Germline V lookup: CDR1 LNHDA, CDR2 SQIVND (reference sequence). V lost 5 bases and J lost 9, with 19 bases in between. DNA of the CDR3: TGTGCCAGTAGTGCCCGACAGGGAGGGGAGCCCCAGTACTTC. Translating gives CASSARQGGEPQYF.

Here the CDR3 DNA reads TGCGCCAGCAGCTTCTTAGCGGGAGGGCCTAGTGAGCAGTTCTTC. Amino acids: CASSFLAGGPSEQFF. This chain uses TRBV5-1 with TRBJ2-1, with TRBD2 identical over 11 bases. Germline lookup yields CDR1 SGHRS and CDR2 YFSETQ. With V trimmed by 2 bases and J by 9 bases, 7 bases remained unmatched. The CDR3 covers 15 residues.

J is TRBJ2-5 and V is TRBV30; D not resolved. Trimming pared 2 bases from V and 5 bases from J, leaving 9 bases between. CDR1 and CDR2 (germline): GTSNPN, SVGIG (reference sequence). The CDR3 has 12 amino acids. The DNA for the CDR3 is TGTGCCTGGAGTCCCCACGACGAGACCCAGTACTTC. Amino acids: CAWSPHDETQYF.

CDR3 region: CASSIGQGGTEAFF. In DNA, the CDR3 is TGTGCCAGTAGTATCGGACAGGGTGGAACTGAAGCTTTCTTT. This sequence joins TRBV19 and TRBJ1-1, with 8 bases lining up with TRBD1. CDR1 is LNHDA and CDR2 is SQIVND in the germline V gene (reference sequence). The CDR3 is made up of 14 amino acids. The junction had 5 bases not matched to a gene; V was cut back by 3 bases and J by 5 bases.

The rearrangement links TRBV5-1 to TRBJ2-2; no clear D. V shed 0 bases and J shed 0 bases, with 9 bases lying between them. The CDR3 is 16 residues long. The V gene's germline CDR1 is SGHRS and CDR2 YFSETQ. This CDR3 is CASSLAAAANTGELFF. CDR3 bases: TGCGCCAGCAGCTTGGCCGCGGCGGCGAACACCGGGGAGCTGTTTTTT.

V and J are TRBV9 and TRBJ2-6; 7 positions match TRBD1. Germline V lookup: CDR1 SGDLS, CDR2 YYNGEE. V lost 4 bases, J lost 2 bases, and 6 bases stayed unmatched. The CDR3 covers 16 residues. CDR3 sequence: CASSTRQGAGANVLTF. CDR3 coding DNA: TGTGCCAGCAGCACCAGACAGGGCGCTGGGGCCAACGTCCTGACTTTC.

This sequence joins TRBV7-3 and TRBJ2-2; 8 bases are shared with TRBD2. This CDR3 is built from 14 residues. Per the germline V gene, CDR1 is SGHTA and CDR2 is FQGTGA. J gave up 5 bases and V 5 bases, and 4 bases lay outside the gene matches. The CDR3 spells CASSPPGGTGELFF. CDR3 DNA: TGTGCCAGCAGCCCCCCGGGGGGGACCGGGGAGCTGTTTTTT.

In DNA, the CDR3 is TGCGCCACTCAGTTCGGGGGGCTCAATCAGCCCCAGCATTTT. Translated: CATQFGGLNQPQHF. The rearrangement links TRBV10-2 to TRBJ1-5; D possibly corresponds to TRBD1 (6 bases). CDR3 length: 14 amino acids. Germline-derived CDR1 and CDR2 are WSHSY and SAAADI. V was cut by 10 bases and J by 3 bases, with 16 bases left in between.

The chain joins TRBV7-6 to TRBJ2-7; the match to TRBD1 covers 9 bases. V gave up 5 bases and J gave up 6 bases; unmatched junction bases: 8. The CDR3 extends over 14 amino acids. Germline-derived CDR1 and CDR2 are SGHVS and FNYEAQ. CDR3 loop: CASSPGDREFEQYF. The DNA for the CDR3 is TGTGCCAGCAGCCCGGGGGACAGGGAGTTCGAGCAGTACTTC.

The J gene is TRBJ2-1, the V gene TRBV4-1, with D possibly matching TRBD1 (7 bases). Germline V lookup: CDR1 MGHRA, CDR2 YSYEKL. This CDR3 spans 16 amino acids. V lost 4 bases and J 3 bases, leaving 16 bases between the germline ends. The CDR3 protein is CASSPRGDPNYNEQFF. CDR3 DNA sequence: TGCGCCAGCAGCCCCAGGGGGGACCCTAACTACAATGAGCAGTTCTTC.

The V gene is TRBV7-4, the J gene TRBJ2-7, with 8 bases fitting TRBD1. Trimming took 3 bases from V and 1 from J; bases not matched to a gene: 11. This CDR3 has 17 residues. The germline gives CDR1 SGHVT, CDR2 SQSDAQ. CDR3 in amino acids: CASSFRAGTGGSYEQYF. CDR3 DNA: TGTGCCAGCAGCTTTAGAGCTGGGACAGGAGGATCCTACGAGCAGTACTTC.

This rearrangement joins TRBV27 to TRBJ2-1, with 8 bases identical to TRBD2. Germline V CDR1 and CDR2: MNHEY, SMNVEV (reference sequence). V lost 0 bases, J lost 8 bases, and 9 bases stayed unmatched. This CDR3 comprises 16 residues. CDR3: CASSLSVASGRHEQFF. As DNA, the CDR3 is TGTGCCAGCAGTTTATCTGTAGCTAGCGGGCGGCATGAGCAGTTCTTC.

This rearrangement joins TRBV28 to TRBJ2-5, with TRBD1 matching 8 bases. CDR3 length: 16 residues. Germline V lookup: CDR1 MDHEN, CDR2 SYDVKM. J lost 1 base, V lost 8 bases, and 12 bases had no gene match. This CDR3 is CASATPGTGTQETQYF. CDR3 sequence (DNA): TGTGCCAGCGCCACCCCCGGGACAGGTACCCAAGAGACCCAGTACTTC. The entire variable domain, with the rest obtained from reference TRBV28 and TRBJ2-5, is as follows: DVKVTQSSRYLVKRTGEKVFLECVQDMDHENMFWYRQDPGLGLRLIYFSYDVKMKEKGDIPEGYSVSREKKERFSLILESASTNQTSMYLCASATPGTGTQETQYFGPGTRLLVL.

This rearrangement joins TRBV6-6 to TRBJ2-7; TRBD1 is a possible D gene (5 bases). Germline V lookup: CDR1 MNHNY, CDR2 SVGAGI (reference sequence). The CDR3 sequence is 14 residues long. V was shortened by 10 bases and J by 6 bases, with 22 bases between the two germline ends. CDR3 nucleotides: TGTGCCACCAAGGGGCCGGACGGGTCATCCGAGCAGTACTTC. Its protein product is CATKGPDGSSEQYF.

The CDR3 region has the DNA TGTGCCAGCAGTTTGGGCAGACACACCCTTCTAGCGGGTCAGCCCCAGCATTTT. Its protein product is CASSLGRHTLLAGQPQHF. The chain carries TRBV28 and TRBJ1-5; D is ambiguous. The CDR3 covers 18 residues. The germline V gene encodes CDR1 MDHEN and CDR2 SYDVKM. Between the trimmed V and J ends, which lost 3 bases and 6 bases, there was a span of 24 bases.

The chain joins TRBV21-1 to TRBJ2-7; the D call TRBD1 from the table was never checked on the DNA. TRBV21-1 is a recognized pseudogene. The CDR3 runs to 16 residues. The CDR3 loop reads CASSKVGQGGSYEQYF. CDR3 DNA sequence: TGTGCCAGCAGCAAAGTCGGACAGGGGGGGTCCTACGAGCAGTACTTC.

The chain joins TRBV5-1 to TRBJ2-1, with 8 bases lining up with TRBD1. Looked up from germline, CDR1 is SGHRS and CDR2 is YFSETQ. This CDR3 contains 13 residues. V shed 4 bases and J 14 bases; nucleotides not matched to a gene: 11. This chain's CDR3 is CASSGGQGGVEFF. For the CDR3, the DNA is TGCGCCAGCAGCGGCGGACAGGGCGGAGTGGAGTTCTTC.

The chain is built from TRBV30 and TRBJ2-7; TRBD2 agrees at 14 bases. The J segment lost 2 bases and the V segment lost 3 bases, leaving 3 bases of the junction unmatched. The CDR3 runs to 15 residues. Per the germline V gene, CDR1 is GTSNPN and CDR2 is SVGIG (reference sequence). For the CDR3, the DNA is TGTGCCTGGAGGACTAGCGGGGGGGCCCCCTACGAGCAGTACTTC. The encoded protein is CAWRTSGGAPYEQYF.